This is a list of T cell receptor beta chains from one sample in a study of blood T cell repertoires in COVID-19. Repertoires were generated with immunoSEQ multiplex PCR, while TCRdb's copy carries only in-frame clones and drops some. This sample has 450,000 or so clones, with roughly 90% found just once. The sequenced sample consisted of peripheral blood. These receptors all stem from a man aged 18 to 30 with COVID-19, enrolled during active disease. Each CDR3 is given with its conserved first and last residue. The order of the fields is V gene, J gene, clone size, D gene, CDR3 protein, CDR3 DNA. The D gene is left open where the match is weak. Clone size, where shown, is once, few, many, or a class for clones that have expanded.

V gene: TRBV24-1; J gene: TRBJ2-5; clone size: NA; D gene: TRBD2; CDR3 protein: CATSDPTSGEETQYF; CDR3 DNA: TGTGCCACCAGTGACCCGACTAGCGGTGAGGAGACCCAGTACTTC
V gene: TRBV2; J gene: TRBJ1-1; clone size: NA; D gene: TRBD1; CDR3 protein: CAATGDWDMNTEAFF; CDR3 DNA: TGTGCCGCAACAGGGGATTGGGATATGAACACTGAAGCTTTCTTT
V gene: TRBV28; J gene: TRBJ2-2; clone size: NA; D gene: TRBD1; CDR3 protein: CASSLHQGTGDGELFF; CDR3 DNA: TGTGCCAGCAGTTTACACCAGGGGACAGGGGACGGGGAGCTGTTTTTT
V gene: TRBV12-5; J gene: TRBJ2-2; clone size: many; D gene: NA; CDR3 protein: CASGLMNGGVPGELFF; CDR3 DNA: TGTGCTAGTGGTTTGATGAACGGAGGGGTTCCTGGGGAGCTGTTTTTT
V gene: TRBV7-3; J gene: TRBJ2-3; clone size: NA; D gene: TRBD2; CDR3 protein: CASSLTPSGSGPDTQYF; CDR3 DNA: TGTGCCAGCAGCTTAACACCTAGCGGGAGCGGTCCAGATACGCAGTATTTT
V gene: TRBV19; J gene: TRBJ2-1; clone size: NA; D gene: TRBD1; CDR3 protein: CATVRDRYNEQFF; CDR3 DNA: TGTGCCACTGTCCGGGACAGATACAATGAGCAGTTCTTC
V gene: TRBV15; J gene: TRBJ2-2; clone size: NA; D gene: TRBD1; CDR3 protein: CATSRRTGNTGELFF; CDR3 DNA: TGTGCCACCAGCAGACGGACAGGGAACACCGGGGAGCTGTTTTTT
V gene: TRBV5-1; J gene: TRBJ2-7; clone size: NA; D gene: TRBD2; CDR3 protein: CASSPSGIGPYEQYF; CDR3 DNA: TGCGCCAGCAGCCCCAGCGGGATTGGCCCCTACGAGCAGTACTTC
V gene: TRBV2; J gene: TRBJ2-7; clone size: NA; D gene: TRBD2; CDR3 protein: CASSGTSVREQYF; CDR3 DNA: TGTGCCAGCAGTGGGACTAGCGTCCGCGAGCAGTACTTC
V gene: TRBV5-4; J gene: TRBJ2-1; clone size: NA; D gene: TRBD2; CDR3 protein: CASSLSGSPNEQFF; CDR3 DNA: TGTGCCAGCAGCCTTAGCGGGAGCCCCAATGAGCAGTTCTTC
V gene: TRBV2; J gene: TRBJ2-7; clone size: NA; D gene: TRBD2; CDR3 protein: CASSQTWTSGSRYEQYF; CDR3 DNA: TGTGCCAGCAGCCAAACGTGGACTAGCGGGAGTAGGTACGAGCAGTACTTC
V gene: TRBV2; J gene: TRBJ1-1; clone size: NA; D gene: TRBD1; CDR3 protein: CASRAQGARFTEAFF; CDR3 DNA: TGTGCCAGCAGGGCACAGGGGGCGCGATTCACTGAAGCTTTCTTT
V gene: TRBV11-2; J gene: TRBJ2-1; clone size: NA; D gene: TRBD2; CDR3 protein: CASSLGLAGYNEQFF; CDR3 DNA: TGTGCCAGCAGCTTAGGACTAGCGGGATACAATGAGCAGTTCTTC
V gene: TRBV5-1; J gene: TRBJ1-2; clone size: NA; D gene: TRBD1; CDR3 protein: CASSTGQTFYGYTF; CDR3 DNA: TGCGCCAGCAGCACGGGACAGACGTTCTATGGCTACACCTTC
V gene: TRBV14; J gene: TRBJ2-2; clone size: NA; D gene: NA; CDR3 protein: CASSQAGLRFTGELFF; CDR3 DNA: TGTGCCAGCAGCCAAGCCGGACTCAGATTCACCGGGGAGCTGTTTTTT
V gene: TRBV7-9; J gene: TRBJ2-7; clone size: NA; D gene: NA; CDR3 protein: CASSLSRGSVGVEQYF; CDR3 DNA: TGTGCCAGCAGCCTCAGTAGGGGCAGCGTAGGCGTCGAGCAGTACTTC
V gene: TRBV30; J gene: TRBJ2-5; clone size: NA; D gene: NA; CDR3 protein: CACTGGKTQYF; CDR3 DNA: TGTGCCTGCACCGGGGGAAAGACCCAGTACTTC
V gene: TRBV6-5; J gene: TRBJ2-6; clone size: NA; D gene: NA; CDR3 protein: CASSYSESAGANVLTF; CDR3 DNA: TGTGCCAGCAGTTACTCCGAGAGCGCTGGGGCCAACGTCCTGACTTTC
V gene: TRBV5-1; J gene: TRBJ2-2; clone size: NA; D gene: NA; CDR3 protein: CASTDTGTGELFF; CDR3 DNA: TGCGCCAGCACCGATACAGGGACCGGGGAGCTGTTTTTT
V gene: TRBV24-1; J gene: TRBJ1-5; clone size: NA; D gene: NA; CDR3 protein: CATSDLRGQPQHF; CDR3 DNA: TGTGCCACCAGTGATTTGCGGGGTCAGCCCCAGCATTTT
V gene: TRBV5-1; J gene: TRBJ2-3; clone size: NA; D gene: TRBD1; CDR3 protein: CASSLVGQVTDTQYF; CDR3 DNA: TGCGCCAGCAGCTTGGTTGGACAGGTCACAGATACGCAGTATTTT
V gene: TRBV3-1/TRBV3-2; J gene: TRBJ2-5; clone size: NA; D gene: TRBD2; CDR3 protein: CASSPGTSGRILEETQYF; CDR3 DNA: TGTGCCAGCAGCCCTGGGACTAGCGGGAGGATTTTGGAAGAGACCCAGTACTTC
V gene: TRBV5-8; J gene: TRBJ2-3; clone size: NA; D gene: TRBD1; CDR3 protein: CASSSGQGMGTDTQYF; CDR3 DNA: TGTGCCAGCAGCTCAGGACAGGGTATGGGAACAGATACGCAGTATTTT
V gene: TRBV6-2/TRBV6-3; J gene: TRBJ1-6; clone size: NA; D gene: NA; CDR3 protein: CASSYPRTRYNSPLHF; CDR3 DNA: TGTGCCAGCAGTTACCCAAGGACAAGATATAATTCACCCCTCCACTTT
V gene: TRBV10-2; J gene: TRBJ1-5; clone size: NA; D gene: TRBD1; CDR3 protein: CASSATGGWDQPQHF; CDR3 DNA: TGCGCCAGCAGTGCTACAGGGGGCTGGGATCAGCCCCAGCATTTT
V gene: TRBV28; J gene: TRBJ2-3; clone size: NA; D gene: NA; CDR3 protein: CASSTQRLSTDTQYF; CDR3 DNA: TGTGCCAGCAGTACCCAGCGGTTAAGCACAGATACGCAGTATTTT
V gene: TRBV7-8; J gene: TRBJ2-5; clone size: NA; D gene: TRBD2; CDR3 protein: CASETSGKETQYF; CDR3 DNA: TGTGCCTCAGAGACTAGCGGGAAAGAGACCCAGTACTTC
V gene: TRBV4-2; J gene: TRBJ1-2; clone size: NA; D gene: TRBD1; CDR3 protein: CASMPYRGRVDYGYTF; CDR3 DNA: TGTGCCAGCATGCCTTACAGGGGGCGCGTCGACTATGGCTACACCTTC
V gene: TRBV4-1; J gene: TRBJ1-4; clone size: NA; D gene: TRBD1; CDR3 protein: CASSQVDRAEKLFF; CDR3 DNA: TGCGCCAGCAGCCAAGTGGACAGGGCGGAAAAACTGTTTTTT
V gene: TRBV5-4; J gene: TRBJ1-6; clone size: once; D gene: NA; CDR3 protein: CASSLDSYNSPLHF; CDR3 DNA: TGTGCCAGCAGCCTGGACAGTTATAATTCACCCCTCCACTTT
V gene: TRBV5-5; J gene: TRBJ2-7; clone size: NA; D gene: NA; CDR3 protein: CASSRRGEQYF; CDR3 DNA: TGTGCCAGCAGCCGACGGGGCGAGCAGTACTTC
V gene: TRBV5-4; J gene: TRBJ2-3; clone size: NA; D gene: NA; CDR3 protein: CASKPQHEADTQYF; CDR3 DNA: TGTGCCAGCAAACCTCAACATGAAGCAGATACGCAGTATTTT